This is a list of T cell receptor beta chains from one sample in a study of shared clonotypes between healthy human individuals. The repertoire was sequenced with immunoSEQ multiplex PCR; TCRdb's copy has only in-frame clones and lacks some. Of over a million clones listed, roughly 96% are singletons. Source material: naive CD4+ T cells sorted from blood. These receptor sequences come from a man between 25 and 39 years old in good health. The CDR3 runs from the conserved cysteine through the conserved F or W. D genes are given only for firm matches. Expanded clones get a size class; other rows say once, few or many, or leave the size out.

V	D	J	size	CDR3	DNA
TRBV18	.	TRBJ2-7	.	CASSRRLERSYEQYF	TGTGCCAGCTCACGGCGACTCGAACGGTCCTACGAGCAGTACTTC
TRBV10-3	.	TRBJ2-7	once	CAISYEVGEQYF	TGTGCCATCAGCTATGAGGTTGGGGAGCAGTACTTC
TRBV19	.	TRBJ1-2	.	CASSIPLTGTHGYTF	TGTGCCAGTAGTATCCCCCTTACCGGGACCCACGGCTACACCTTC
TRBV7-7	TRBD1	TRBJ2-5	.	CASSILGTGGSETQYF	TGTGCCAGCAGCATACTCGGGACAGGGGGCTCGGAGACCCAGTACTTC
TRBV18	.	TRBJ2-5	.	CASSPTGGGHQETQYF	TGTGCCAGCTCACCCACAGGTGGGGGGCACCAAGAGACCCAGTACTTC
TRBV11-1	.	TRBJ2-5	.	CASSLQRQETQYF	TGTGCCAGCAGCTTACAACGACAAGAGACCCAGTACTTC
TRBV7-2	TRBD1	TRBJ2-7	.	CASSPGTVLLHYYEQYF	TGTGCCAGCAGCCCCGGGACAGTTTTACTCCACTACTACGAGCAGTACTTC
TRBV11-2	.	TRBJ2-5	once	CASSLGVARETQYF	TGTGCCAGCAGCTTAGGGGTCGCGCGGGAGACCCAGTACTTC
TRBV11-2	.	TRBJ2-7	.	CASSLLLYEQYF	TGTGCCAGCAGCCTGCTATTATACGAGCAGTACTTC
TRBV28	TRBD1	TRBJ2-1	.	CASSPPGTGWFF	TGTGCCAGCAGTCCCCCCGGGACAGGGTGGTTCTTC
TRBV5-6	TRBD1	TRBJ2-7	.	CASSLPQQGWFYEQYF	TGTGCCAGCAGCTTACCCCAACAGGGGTGGTTTTACGAGCAGTACTTC
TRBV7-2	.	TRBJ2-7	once	CASSLAVGGYRTYEQYF	TGTGCCAGCAGCTTAGCGGTCGGGGGATACCGGACCTACGAGCAGTACTTC
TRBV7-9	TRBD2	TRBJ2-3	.	CASSFQLAGTDTQYF	TGTGCCAGCAGCTTCCAACTAGCGGGCACAGATACGCAGTATTTT
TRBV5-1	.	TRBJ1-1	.	CASSLDRNTEAFF	TGCGCCAGCAGCTTGGACAGAAACACTGAAGCTTTCTTT
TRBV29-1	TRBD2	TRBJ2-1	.	CSVESSGYEQFF	TGCAGCGTTGAATCTAGCGGGTATGAGCAGTTCTTC
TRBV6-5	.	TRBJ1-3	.	CATAGLNTIYF	TGTGCCACCGCCGGACTAAACACCATATATTTT
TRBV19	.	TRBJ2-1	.	CASRLFTEQFF	TGTGCCAGTAGACTATTTACCGAGCAGTTCTTC
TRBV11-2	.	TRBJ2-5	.	CASSLDLGRQETQYF	TGTGCCAGCAGCTTAGATTTGGGCCGACAAGAGACCCAGTACTTC
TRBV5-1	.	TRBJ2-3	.	CASLRDGPTDTQYF	TGCGCCAGCCTCAGGGACGGACCCACAGATACGCAGTATTTT
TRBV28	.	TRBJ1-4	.	CAIQSGGLTNEKLFF	TGTGCCATCCAATCTGGGGGGCTCACTAATGAAAAACTGTTTTTT
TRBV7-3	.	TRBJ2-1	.	CASSSDTPSSYNEQFF	TGTGCCAGCAGCTCGGATACACCAAGCTCCTACAATGAGCAGTTCTTC
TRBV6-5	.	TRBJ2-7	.	CASTAGGVPYEQYF	TGTGCCAGCACCGCAGGTGGGGTCCCCTACGAGCAGTACTTC
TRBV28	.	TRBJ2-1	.	CASSLEPGAKQFF	TGTGCCAGCAGTTTAGAGCCCGGTGCCAAGCAGTTCTTC
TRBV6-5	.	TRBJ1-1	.	CASKKNTEAFF	TGTGCCAGCAAGAAGAACACTGAAGCTTTCTTT
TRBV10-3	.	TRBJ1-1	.	CAISEPGLGLLRGAFF	TGTGCCATCAGTGAGCCGGGCCTGGGTCTCCTACGTGGAGCTTTCTTT
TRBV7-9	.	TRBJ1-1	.	CASSSPPWQGNTEAFF	TGTGCCAGCAGCTCCCCTCCTTGGCAGGGGAACACTGAAGCTTTCTTT
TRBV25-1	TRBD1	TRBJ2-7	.	CASSESGTGGSYEQYF	TGTGCCAGCAGTGAATCCGGGACAGGGGGATCCTACGAGCAGTACTTC
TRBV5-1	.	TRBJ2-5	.	CASSSRTVREETQYF	TGCGCCAGCAGCTCTAGGACTGTGAGAGAAGAGACCCAGTACTTC
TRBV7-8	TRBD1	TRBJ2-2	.	CASSLGQGTRSFTGELFF	TGTGCCAGCAGCTTAGGACAGGGAACCCGTTCCTTCACCGGGGAGCTGTTTTTT
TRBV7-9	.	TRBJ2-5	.	CASTPGLTSQETQYF	TGTGCCAGCACCCCCGGGCTTACCAGCCAAGAGACCCAGTACTTC
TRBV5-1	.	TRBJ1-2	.	CASSNTPDRADGYTF	TGCGCCAGCAGCAATACCCCCGACAGAGCAGATGGCTACACCTTC
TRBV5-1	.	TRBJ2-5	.	CASSLSQGIQETQYF	TGCGCCAGCAGCTTATCACAGGGTATTCAAGAGACCCAGTACTTC
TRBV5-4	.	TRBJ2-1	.	CASTRTTSYNEQFF	TGTGCCAGCACTAGGACTACATCCTACAATGAGCAGTTCTTC
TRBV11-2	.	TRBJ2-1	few	CASSLMEKVYNEQFF	TGTGCCAGCAGCTTAATGGAAAAGGTCTACAATGAGCAGTTCTTC
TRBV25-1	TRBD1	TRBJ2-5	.	CASSVGTGKETQYF	TGTGCCAGCAGTGTCGGGACAGGGAAAGAGACCCAGTACTTC
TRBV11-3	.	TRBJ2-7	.	CASSLGLGEQYF	TGTGCCAGCAGCTTAGGACTTGGGGAGCAGTACTTC
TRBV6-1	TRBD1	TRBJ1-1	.	CASSWTGITEAFF	TGTGCCAGCAGTTGGACAGGGATCACTGAAGCTTTCTTT
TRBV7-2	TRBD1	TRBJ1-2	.	CASSLGQGYGYTF	TGTGCCAGCAGCTTAGGACAGGGGTATGGCTACACCTTC
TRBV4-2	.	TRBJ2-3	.	CASSQDSGRDFTDTQYF	TGTGCCAGCAGCCAAGACAGCGGCAGGGATTTTACAGATACGCAGTATTTT
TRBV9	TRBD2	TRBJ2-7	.	CASSSTSGSTYEQYF	TGTGCCAGCAGCTCGACTAGCGGGTCTACCTACGAGCAGTACTTC
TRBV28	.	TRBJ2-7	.	CASSAPSQGYEQYF	TGTGCCAGCAGCGCGCCGAGTCAGGGTTACGAGCAGTACTTC
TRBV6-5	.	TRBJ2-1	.	CASSRGQANEQFF	TGTGCCAGCAGTCGAGGACAAGCCAATGAGCAGTTCTTC
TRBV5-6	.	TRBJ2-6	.	CASSLSGTLNTGANVLTF	TGTGCCAGCAGCTTGTCAGGGACTCTTAATACTGGGGCCAACGTCCTGACTTTC
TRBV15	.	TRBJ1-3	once	CATSRGGGRATSGNTIYF	TGTGCCACCAGCAGAGGGGGCGGCAGGGCCACCTCTGGAAACACCATATATTTT
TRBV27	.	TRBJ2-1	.	CASRTQPSSEQFF	TGTGCCAGCAGGACTCAACCTAGCAGTGAGCAGTTCTTC